This T cell receptor (beta chain) was identified in a study of post-analysis software for immune sequencing data. Study summary: Relapsing-remitting, secondary progressive and progressive-relapsing forms of multiple sclerosis all featured among disease courses. General study findings and limits: With TRBV5-6, TRBV5-1 and TRBV20-1 included, about five TRBV segments were more frequent in patients than in controls. Multiple sclerosis was associated with a significant reduction in normalized Chao1 diversity relative to controls.

Per the germline V gene, CDR1 is DFQATT and CDR2 is SNEGSKA (reference sequence). This CDR3 spans 15 amino acids. Trimming cost V 5 bases and J 0 bases, with 11 bases left between them. Presence of unique molecular identifiers characterized the TCR beta cDNA libraries. The source material, about 0.85 to 11 million T cells, gave rise to about 500,000 cDNA molecules. TCRdb independently ran MiXCR on the PCR reads; one entry per CDR3 protein. The sample carries roughly 700,000 distinct CDR3 sequences, roughly 29% recorded once. This clonotype occurred a few times. What it recognizes is unknown. Sequencing was carried out using blood. The sequence derives from a girl aged 5-17 years with multiple sclerosis. This rearrangement joins TRBV20-1 to TRBJ2-6, with a tentative D call TRBD2 (6 bases). CDR3 coding DNA: TGCAGTGCTCGGCGGGATGGCTCTGGGGCCAACGTCCTGACTTTC. Its translation: CSARRDGSGANVLTF.